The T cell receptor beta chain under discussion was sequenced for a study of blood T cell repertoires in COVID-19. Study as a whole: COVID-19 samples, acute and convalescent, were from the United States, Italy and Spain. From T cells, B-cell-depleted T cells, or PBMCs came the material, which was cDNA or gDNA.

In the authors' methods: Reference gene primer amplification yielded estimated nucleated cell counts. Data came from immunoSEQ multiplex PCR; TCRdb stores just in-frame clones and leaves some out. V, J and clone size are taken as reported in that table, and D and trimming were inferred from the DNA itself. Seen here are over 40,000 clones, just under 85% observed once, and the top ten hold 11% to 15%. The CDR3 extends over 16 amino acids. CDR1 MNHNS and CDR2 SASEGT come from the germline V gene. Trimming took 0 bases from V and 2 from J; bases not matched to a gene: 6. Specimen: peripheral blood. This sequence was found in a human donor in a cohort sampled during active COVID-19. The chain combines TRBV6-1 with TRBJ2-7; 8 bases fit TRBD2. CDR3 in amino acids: CASSEAQSGSPYEQYF. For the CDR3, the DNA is TGTGCCAGCAGTGAAGCGCAAAGCGGGAGCCCCTACGAGCAGTACTTC.